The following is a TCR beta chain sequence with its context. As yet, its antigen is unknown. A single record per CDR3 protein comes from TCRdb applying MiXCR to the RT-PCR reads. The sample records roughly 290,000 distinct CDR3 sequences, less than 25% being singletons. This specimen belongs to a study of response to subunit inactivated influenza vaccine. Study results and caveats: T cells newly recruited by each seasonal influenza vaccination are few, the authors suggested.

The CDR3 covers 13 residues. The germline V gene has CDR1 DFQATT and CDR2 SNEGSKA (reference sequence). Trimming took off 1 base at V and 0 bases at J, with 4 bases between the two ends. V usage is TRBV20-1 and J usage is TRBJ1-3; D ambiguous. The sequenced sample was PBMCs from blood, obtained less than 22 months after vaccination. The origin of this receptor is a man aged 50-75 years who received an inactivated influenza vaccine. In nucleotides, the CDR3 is TGCAGTGCTAGAGTTGCCTCTGGAAACACCATATATTTT. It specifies CSARVASGNTIYF.